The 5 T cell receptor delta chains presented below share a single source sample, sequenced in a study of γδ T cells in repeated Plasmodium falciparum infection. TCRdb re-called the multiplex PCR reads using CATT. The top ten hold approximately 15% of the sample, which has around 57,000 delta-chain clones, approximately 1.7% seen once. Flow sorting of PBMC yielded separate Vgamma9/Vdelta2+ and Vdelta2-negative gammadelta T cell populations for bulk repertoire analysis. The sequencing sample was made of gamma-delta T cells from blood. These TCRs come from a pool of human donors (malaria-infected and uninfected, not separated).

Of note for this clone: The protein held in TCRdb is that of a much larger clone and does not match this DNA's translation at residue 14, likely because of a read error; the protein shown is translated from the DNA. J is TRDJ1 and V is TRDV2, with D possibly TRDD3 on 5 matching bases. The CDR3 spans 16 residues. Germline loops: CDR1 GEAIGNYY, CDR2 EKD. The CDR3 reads CACDPLLGPYTDKPIF. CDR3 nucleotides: TGTGCCTGTGACCCCCTCCTGGGCCCGTACACCGATAAACCCATCTTT.

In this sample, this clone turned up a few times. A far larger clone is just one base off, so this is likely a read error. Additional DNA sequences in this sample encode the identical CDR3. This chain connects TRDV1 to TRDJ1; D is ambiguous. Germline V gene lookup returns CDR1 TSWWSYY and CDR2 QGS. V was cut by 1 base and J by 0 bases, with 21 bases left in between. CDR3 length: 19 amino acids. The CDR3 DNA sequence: TGTGCTCTTGGGGAACGATTTACTCTAACCCTAGTGTACACCGATAAACTCATCTTT. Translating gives CALGERFTLTLVYTDKLIF.

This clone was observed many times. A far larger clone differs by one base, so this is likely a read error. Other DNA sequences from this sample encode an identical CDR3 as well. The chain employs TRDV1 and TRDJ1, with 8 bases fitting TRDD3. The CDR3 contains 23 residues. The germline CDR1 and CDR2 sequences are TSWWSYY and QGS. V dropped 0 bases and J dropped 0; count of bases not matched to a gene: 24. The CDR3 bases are TGTGCTCTTGGGGAACTGGGGCTACGCCCTAACGTACTGGGGGCTATGTACACCGATAAACTCATCTTT. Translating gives CALGELGLRPNVLGAMYTDKLIF.

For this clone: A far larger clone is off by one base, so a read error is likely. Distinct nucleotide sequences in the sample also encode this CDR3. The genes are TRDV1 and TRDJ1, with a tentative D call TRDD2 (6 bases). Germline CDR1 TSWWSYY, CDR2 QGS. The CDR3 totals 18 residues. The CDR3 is CALGGGYIGGSYTDKLIF. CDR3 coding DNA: TGTGCTCTTGGGGGAGGATATATTGGTGGGTCCTACACCGATAAACTAATCTTT.

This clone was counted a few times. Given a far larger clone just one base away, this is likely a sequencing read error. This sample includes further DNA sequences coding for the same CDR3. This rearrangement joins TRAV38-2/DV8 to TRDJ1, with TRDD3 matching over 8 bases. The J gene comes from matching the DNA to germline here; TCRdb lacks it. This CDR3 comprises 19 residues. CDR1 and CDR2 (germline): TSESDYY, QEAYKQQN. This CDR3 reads CAYRIRLVGDPVGTDKLIF. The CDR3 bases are TGTGCTTACAGGATCCGCTTGGTGGGGGATCCTGTAGGCACCGATAAACTCATCTTT.